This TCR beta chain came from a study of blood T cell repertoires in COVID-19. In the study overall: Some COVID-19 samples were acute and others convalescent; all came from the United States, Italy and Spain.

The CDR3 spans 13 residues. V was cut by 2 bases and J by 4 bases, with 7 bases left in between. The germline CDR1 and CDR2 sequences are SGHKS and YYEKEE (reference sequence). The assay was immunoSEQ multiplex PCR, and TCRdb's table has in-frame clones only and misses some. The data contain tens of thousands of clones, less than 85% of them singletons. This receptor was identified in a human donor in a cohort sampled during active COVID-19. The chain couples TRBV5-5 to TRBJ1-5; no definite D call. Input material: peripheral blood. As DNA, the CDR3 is TGTGCCAGCAGCTTTGGTAGTAATCAGCCCCAGCATTTT. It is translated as CASSFGSNQPQHF.